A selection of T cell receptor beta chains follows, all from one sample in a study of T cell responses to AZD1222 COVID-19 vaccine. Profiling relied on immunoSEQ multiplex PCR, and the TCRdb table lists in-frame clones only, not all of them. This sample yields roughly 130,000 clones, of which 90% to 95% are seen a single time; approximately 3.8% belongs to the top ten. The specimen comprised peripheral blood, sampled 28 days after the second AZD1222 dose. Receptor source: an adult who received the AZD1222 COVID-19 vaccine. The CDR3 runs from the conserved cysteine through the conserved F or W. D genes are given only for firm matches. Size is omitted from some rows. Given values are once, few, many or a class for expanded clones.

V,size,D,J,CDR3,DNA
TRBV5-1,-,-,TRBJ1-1,CASSSVRDLNTEAFF,TGCGCCAGCAGTTCCGTCAGGGACCTGAACACTGAAGCTTTCTTT
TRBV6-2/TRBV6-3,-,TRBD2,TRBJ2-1,CASSSPGGLTYNEQFF,TGTGCCAGCAGCTCCCCGGGGGGTCTTACTTACAATGAGCAGTTCTTC
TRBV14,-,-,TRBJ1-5,CASSQDLIVGQASNQPQHF,TGTGCCAGCAGCCAAGATCTTATAGTTGGGCAGGCGAGCAATCAGCCCCAGCATTTT
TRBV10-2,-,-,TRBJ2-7,CASSVHRAYEQYF,TGCGCCAGCAGTGTTCACAGGGCCTACGAGCAGTACTTC
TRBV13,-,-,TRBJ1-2,CASSSSGQPYTDGYTF,TGTGCCAGCAGCTCATCGGGACAACCCTACACGGATGGCTACACCTTC
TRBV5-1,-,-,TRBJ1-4,CASSKGPDEKLFF,TGCGCCAGCAGCAAAGGACCGGATGAAAAACTGTTTTTT
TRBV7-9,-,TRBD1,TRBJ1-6,CASSRGGTGGTNSPLHF,TGTGCCAGCAGCAGGGGCGGGACAGGGGGCACTAATTCACCCCTCCACTTT
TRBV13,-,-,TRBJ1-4,CASSLHGPPNEKLFF,TGTGCCAGCAGCTTACACGGGCCTCCTAATGAAAAACTGTTTTTT
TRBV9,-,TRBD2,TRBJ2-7,CASSISGEAYEQYF,TGTGCCAGCAGCATTAGCGGGGAGGCCTACGAGCAGTACTTC
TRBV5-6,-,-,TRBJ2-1,CASSLPAGEQFF,TGTGCCAGCAGCTTGCCCGCGGGTGAGCAGTTCTTC
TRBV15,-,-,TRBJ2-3,CATQGRVTDTQYF,TGTGCCACCCAGGGCAGGGTCACAGATACGCAGTATTTT
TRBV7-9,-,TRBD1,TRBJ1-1,CASSYLQGLNTEAFF,TGTGCCAGCAGCTACCTACAGGGGCTAAACACTGAAGCTTTCTTT
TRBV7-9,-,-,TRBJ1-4,CASSFGVGKLFF,TGTGCCAGCAGCTTTGGGGTCGGGAAACTGTTTTTT
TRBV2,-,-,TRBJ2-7,CASSGGPRVGQYF,TGTGCCAGCAGTGGCGGGCCACGCGTAGGGCAGTACTTC
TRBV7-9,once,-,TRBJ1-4,CASSPDGSNEKLFF,TGTGCCAGCAGCCCAGACGGGTCTAATGAAAAACTGTTTTTT
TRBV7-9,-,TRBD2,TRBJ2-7,CASSSGTTSYEQYF,TGTGCCAGCAGCTCGGGGACTACGTCCTACGAGCAGTACTTC
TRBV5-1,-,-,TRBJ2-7,CASSWGAEDEQYF,TGCGCCAGCAGCTGGGGGGCGGAGGACGAGCAGTACTTC
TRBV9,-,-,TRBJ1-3,CASSVGAANSGNTIYF,TGTGCCAGCAGCGTAGGGGCCGCCAACTCTGGAAACACCATATATTTT
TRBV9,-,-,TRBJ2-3,CASSDRFTDTQYF,TGTGCCAGCAGCGACCGCTTCACAGATACGCAGTATTTT
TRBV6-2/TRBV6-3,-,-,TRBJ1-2,CASSRIQLMDYGYTF,TGTGCCAGCAGTAGAATACAACTTATGGACTATGGCTACACCTTC
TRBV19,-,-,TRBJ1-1,CASIRREVSTEAFF,TGTGCCAGTATCCGCAGGGAAGTAAGCACTGAAGCTTTCTTT
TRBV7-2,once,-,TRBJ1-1,CASSFTSETEAFF,TGTGCCAGCAGCTTCACCTCTGAAACTGAAGCTTTCTTT
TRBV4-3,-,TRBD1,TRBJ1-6,CASSQEGPWTGYNSPLHF,TGCGCCAGCAGCCAAGAGGGCCCCTGGACAGGCTATAATTCACCCCTCCACTTT
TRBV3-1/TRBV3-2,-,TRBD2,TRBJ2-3,CASSQDASGDTEGDTQYF,TGTGCCAGCAGCCAAGATGCTAGCGGCGACACGGAGGGGGATACGCAGTATTTT
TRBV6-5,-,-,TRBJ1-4,CASSRGLANEKLFF,TGTGCCAGCAGTAGGGGTTTGGCTAATGAAAAACTGTTTTTT
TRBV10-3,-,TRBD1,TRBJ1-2,CATEGQGDSRGYTF,TGTGCCACCGAAGGACAGGGAGATTCCAGAGGCTACACCTTC
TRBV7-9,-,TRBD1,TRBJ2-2,CASSWGTVTHTGELFF,TGTGCCAGCAGCTGGGGGACAGTAACGCACACCGGGGAGCTGTTTTTT
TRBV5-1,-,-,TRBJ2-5,CASSLAFSETQYF,TGCGCCAGCAGCCTAGCGTTTTCCGAGACCCAGTACTTC
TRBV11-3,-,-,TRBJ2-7,CASSLGSGDSYEQYF,TGTGCCAGCAGCTTAGGGTCAGGGGACTCCTACGAGCAGTACTTC
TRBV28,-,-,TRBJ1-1,CASSFLTAGTGNREAFF,TGTGCCAGCAGTTTCCTTACCGCCGGGACTGGGAATAGGGAAGCTTTCTTT
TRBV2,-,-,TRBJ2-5,CASRGEVETQYF,TGTGCCAGTAGGGGGGAAGTTGAGACCCAGTACTTC
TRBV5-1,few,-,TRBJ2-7,CASSFSGLRSYEQYF,TGCGCCAGCAGCTTTTCCGGCCTAAGGTCCTACGAGCAGTACTTC
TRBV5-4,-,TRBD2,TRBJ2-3,CASSLASGIAGDTQYF,TGTGCCAGCAGCTTGGCCTCCGGGATAGCGGGGGATACGCAGTATTTT
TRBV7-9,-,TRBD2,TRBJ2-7,CASSLAAGENEQYF,TGTGCCAGCAGCTTAGCAGCGGGAGAGAACGAGCAGTACTTC
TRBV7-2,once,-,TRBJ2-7,CASSFEGGDYEQYF,TGTGCCAGCAGCTTCGAGGGCGGAGACTACGAGCAGTACTTC
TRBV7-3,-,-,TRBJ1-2,CASSRDGNGGYTF,TGTGCCAGCAGCCGGGACGGGAATGGAGGCTACACCTTC
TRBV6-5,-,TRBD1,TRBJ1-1,CASSTDRGTQAFF,TGTGCCAGCAGTACTGACAGGGGGACACAAGCTTTCTTT
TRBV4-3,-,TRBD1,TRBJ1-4,CASSQREGGQGDEKLFF,TGCGCCAGCAGCCAACGGGAGGGGGGACAGGGGGATGAAAAACTGTTTTTT